These 14 T cell receptor beta chains were sequenced from one sample in a study of shared clonotypes between healthy human individuals (dated by TCRdb to 2018 to 2020). Libraries were built with the immunoSEQ multiplex PCR assay. This immuneACCESS table, as held by TCRdb, lists in-frame sequences with V and J called but not all clones. Of the missing ones, under half trace to an unresolved V gene in checked studies; the others have no known cause. The sample profile shows over 1.4 million clones; more than 95% of them were found once. Approximately 1.1% of the sample lies in the top ten. Sequenced: naive CD4+ T cells sorted from blood. The meaning of the sample's cell subset or site label: CD45RA+ positively selected. These receptors were obtained from a man aged 25-40 years in good health.

The gene calls are TRBV29-1 and TRBJ1-2; TRBD1 matches at 8 bases. Per the germline V gene, CDR1 is SQVTM and CDR2 is ANQGSEA. This CDR3 has 16 residues. V was pared by 3 bases and J by 4 bases, with 13 bases of the junction left unmatched. The CDR3 loop reads CSVDGGGTGGSYGYTF. The CDR3 DNA follows: TGCAGCGTTGATGGGGGCGGAACAGGGGGTAGCTATGGCTACACCTTC.

The V and J genes are TRBV5-1 and TRBJ2-1, with 14 bases aligning to TRBD2. Germline lookup yields CDR1 SGHRS and CDR2 YFSETQ. The CDR3 runs 14 residues. The junction had 4 bases not matched to a gene; V was cut back by 4 bases and J by 10 bases. DNA of the CDR3: TGCGCCAGCAGCCGGACTAGCGGGAGGAACGAGCAGTTCTTC. It is translated as CASSRTSGRNEQFF.

As regards this clone: Distinct nucleotide sequences in the sample also encode this CDR3. V usage is TRBV5-1 and J usage is TRBJ2-3, with D hard to call. V lost 4 bases to trimming and J lost 0 bases, with 6 bases between them. The CDR3 is 13 residues long. Germline V gene lookup returns CDR1 SGHRS and CDR2 YFSETQ. CDR3: CASSGTSTDTQYF. Here the CDR3 DNA reads TGCGCCAGCAGCGGAACTAGCACAGATACGCAGTATTTT.

The chain employs TRBV9 and TRBJ2-2, with 12 bases lining up with TRBD2. CDR3 length: 16 amino acids. The V segment lost 2 bases and the J segment 1 base; nucleotides outside the gene matches: 0. Germline V gene lookup returns CDR1 SGDLS and CDR2 YYNGEE. The CDR3 region is CASSVTSGRNTGELFF. The DNA of the CDR3 is TGTGCCAGCAGCGTGACTAGCGGGAGGAACACCGGGGAGCTGTTTTTT.

The chain has TRBV9 and TRBJ2-1; 13 nucleotides agree with TRBD2. The trim removed 4 bases at V and 1 base at J, leaving 8 bases unmatched. This CDR3 region has 18 residues. Germline V gene data show CDR1 as SGDLS and CDR2 as YYNGEE. Here the CDR3 reads CASSSRTSGRQSYNEQFF. CDR3 DNA sequence: TGTGCCAGCAGCTCCAGGACTAGCGGGAGACAGTCCTACAATGAGCAGTTCTTC.

The chain has TRBV5-1 and TRBJ2-3; 9 positions agree with TRBD2. The CDR3 is 16 residues long. Germline assignment: CDR1 SGHRS and CDR2 YFSETQ. The junction had 7 bases not matched to a gene; V was cut back by 4 bases and J by 1 base. The CDR3 is CASSELAGRGTDTQYF. In nucleotides, the CDR3 is TGCGCCAGCAGCGAACTAGCGGGCCGTGGCACAGATACGCAGTATTTT.

The V call is TRBV7-9, the J call TRBJ2-2, with 8 positions matching TRBD2. The junction had 4 bases not matched to a gene; V was cut back by 3 bases and J by 7 bases. CDR3 length equals 14 residues. Germline CDR1 SEHNR, CDR2 FQNEAQ (reference sequence). The CDR3 nucleotides are TGTGCCAGCAGCTTCCTAGCGGGCCTCGGGGAGCTGTTTTTT. Encoded protein: CASSFLAGLGELFF. Supplemented by reference TRBV7-9 and TRBJ2-2, the full variable domain reads DTGVSQNPRHKITKRGQNVTFRCDPISEHNRLYWYRQTLGQGPEFLTYFQNEAQLEKSRLLSDRFSAERPKGSFSTLEIQRTEQGDSAMYLCASSFLAGLGELFFGEGSRLTVL.

This chain links TRBV29-1 with TRBJ2-7, with D maybe TRBD2 (6 bases). The V and J ends lost 7 bases and 3 bases respectively, with 22 bases between them. This CDR3 has 15 residues. Looked up from germline, CDR1 is SQVTM and CDR2 is ANQGSEA. The CDR3 spells CSASRTRGLLYEQYF. As DNA, the CDR3 is TGCAGCGCTAGCCGCACGAGGGGACTCCTCTACGAGCAGTACTTC.

V usage is TRBV5-1 and J usage is TRBJ1-4, with D perhaps TRBD1 (6 bases). CDR3 length: 16 amino acids. The V and J ends lost 4 bases and 6 bases respectively, with 19 bases between them. The germline CDR1 and CDR2 sequences are SGHRS and YFSETQ. CDR3 sequence reads: CASSRALTGKDEKLFF. For the CDR3, the DNA is TGCGCCAGCAGCCGCGCATTAACAGGGAAGGATGAAAAACTGTTTTTT.

The J gene is TRBJ1-4, the V gene TRBV30; D unclear. The germline V gene has CDR1 GTSNPN and CDR2 SVGIG (reference sequence). Trimming stripped 4 bases from V and 0 bases from J, with 9 bases between. The CDR3 extends over 14 amino acids. The CDR3 sequence: CAWTHSATNEKLFF. CDR3 DNA sequence: TGTGCCTGGACCCACTCGGCAACTAATGAAAAACTGTTTTTT.

This clone was recorded only once. The chain joins TRBV28 to TRBJ1-5, with 8 bases aligning to TRBD1. Germline V gives CDR1 MDHEN, CDR2 SYDVKM. This CDR3 is 16 amino acids long. The trim removed 6 bases at V and 9 bases at J, leaving 16 bases unmatched. This chain's CDR3 is CASRSRDRTLLRPQHF. DNA of the CDR3: TGTGCCAGCAGATCCCGGGACAGGACCTTACTTAGGCCCCAGCATTTT.

This chain joins TRBV4-3 and TRBJ2-2; D is tentatively TRBD1 or TRBD2 (5 bases each). V lost 0 bases and J 3 bases, leaving 17 bases between the germline ends. Germline CDR1 LGHNA, CDR2 YSLEER. The CDR3 has 18 amino acids. In nucleotides, the CDR3 is TGCGCCAGCAGCCAAGATCCGCCCGGGACCCAATACACCGGGGAGCTGTTTTTT. Encoded protein: CASSQDPPGTQYTGELFF.

Points on this clone: This sample includes further DNA sequences coding for the same CDR3. This chain joins TRBV18 and TRBJ1-1; a possible D gene is TRBD1 (6 bases). With 1 base removed from V and 1 base from J, the gap between germline ends came to 7 bases. The germline gives CDR1 KGHSH, CDR2 LQKENI. This CDR3 spans 14 amino acids. DNA of the CDR3: TGTGCCAGCTCACCACGAGGGGGGAACACTGAAGCTTTCTTT. Translation: CASSPRGGNTEAFF.

Of note for this clone: This sample includes further DNA sequences coding for the same CDR3. J is TRBJ2-7 and V is TRBV6-5; D might be TRBD1 (6 bases). Trimming took 2 bases from V and 0 from J, leaving 11 bases between them. Per germline, CDR1 MNHEY and CDR2 SVGAGI. The CDR3 runs 15 residues. The CDR3 DNA follows: TGTGCCAGCAGTTACCCCAGGGGTTCCTCCTACGAGCAGTACTTC. It translates to CASSYPRGSSYEQYF.